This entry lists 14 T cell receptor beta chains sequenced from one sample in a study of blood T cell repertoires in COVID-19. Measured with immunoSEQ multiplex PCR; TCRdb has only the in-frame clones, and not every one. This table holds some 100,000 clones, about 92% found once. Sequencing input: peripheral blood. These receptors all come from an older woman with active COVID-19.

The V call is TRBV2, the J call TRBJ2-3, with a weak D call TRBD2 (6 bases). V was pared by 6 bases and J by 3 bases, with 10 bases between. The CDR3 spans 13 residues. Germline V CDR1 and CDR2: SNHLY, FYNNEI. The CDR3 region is CASSGSTTDTQYF. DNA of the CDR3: TGTGCCAGCAGCGGGAGTACAACAGATACGCAGTATTTT.

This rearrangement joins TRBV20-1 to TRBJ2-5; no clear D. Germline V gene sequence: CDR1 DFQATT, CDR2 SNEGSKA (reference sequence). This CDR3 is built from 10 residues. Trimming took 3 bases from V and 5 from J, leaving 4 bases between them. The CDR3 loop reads CSASLETQYF. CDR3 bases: TGCAGTGCTAGTCTGGAGACCCAGTACTTC.

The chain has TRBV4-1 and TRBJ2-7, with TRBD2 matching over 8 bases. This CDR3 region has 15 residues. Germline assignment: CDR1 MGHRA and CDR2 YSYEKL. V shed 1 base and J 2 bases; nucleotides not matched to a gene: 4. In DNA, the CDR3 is TGCGCCAGCAGCCAAGGGCGGGGGGTAACCTACGAGCAGTACTTC. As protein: CASSQGRGVTYEQYF.

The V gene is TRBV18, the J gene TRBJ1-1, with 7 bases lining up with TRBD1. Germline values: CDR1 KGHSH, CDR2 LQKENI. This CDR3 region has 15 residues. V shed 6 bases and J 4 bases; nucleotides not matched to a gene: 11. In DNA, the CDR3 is TGTGCCAGCTCGCCCACAGGGGCAGGTGGCACTGAAGCTTTCTTT. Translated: CASSPTGAGGTEAFF. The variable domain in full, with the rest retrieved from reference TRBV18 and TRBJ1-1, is NAGVMQNPRHLVRRRGQEARLRCSPMKGHSHVYWYRQLPEEGLKFMVYLQKENIIDESGMPKERFSAEFPKEGPSILRIQQVVRGDSAAYFCASSPTGAGGTEAFFGQGTRLTVV.

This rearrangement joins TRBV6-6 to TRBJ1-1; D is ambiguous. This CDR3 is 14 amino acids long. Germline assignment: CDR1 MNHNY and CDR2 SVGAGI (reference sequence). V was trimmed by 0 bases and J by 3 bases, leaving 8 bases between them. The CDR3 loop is CASSYSTGDTEAFF. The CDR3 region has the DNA TGTGCCAGCAGTTACTCGACCGGGGACACTGAAGCTTTCTTT.

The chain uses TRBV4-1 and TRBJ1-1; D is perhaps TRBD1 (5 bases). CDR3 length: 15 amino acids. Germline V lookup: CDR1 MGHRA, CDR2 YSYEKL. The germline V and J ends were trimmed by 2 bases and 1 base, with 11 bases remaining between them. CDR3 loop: CASSQPTARNTEAFF. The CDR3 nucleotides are TGCGCCAGCAGCCAACCGACAGCCCGGAACACTGAAGCTTTCTTT.

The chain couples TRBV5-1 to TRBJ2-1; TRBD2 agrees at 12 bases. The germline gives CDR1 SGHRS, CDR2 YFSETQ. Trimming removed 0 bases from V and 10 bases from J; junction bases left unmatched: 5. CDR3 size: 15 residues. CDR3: CASSLGLAGAEEQFF. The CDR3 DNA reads TGCGCCAGCAGCTTGGGACTAGCGGGAGCAGAGGAGCAGTTCTTC.

In nucleotides, the CDR3 is TGTGCCAGCAGTGCCACGACTAGCGGGAGAGACGAGCAGTACTTC. Its protein product is CASSATTSGRDEQYF. The rearrangement links TRBV2 to TRBJ2-7; 12 bases are a match to TRBD2. The CDR3 sequence is 15 residues long. The germline V gene has CDR1 SNHLY and CDR2 FYNNEI. Unmatched junction bases numbered 6, after V lost 4 bases and J lost 5 bases.

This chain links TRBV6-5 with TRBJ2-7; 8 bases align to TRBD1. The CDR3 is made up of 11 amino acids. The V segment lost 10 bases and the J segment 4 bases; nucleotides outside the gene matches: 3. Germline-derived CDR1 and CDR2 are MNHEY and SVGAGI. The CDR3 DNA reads TGTGCCATCAACAGGGGGTACGAGCAGTACTTC. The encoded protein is CAINRGYEQYF.

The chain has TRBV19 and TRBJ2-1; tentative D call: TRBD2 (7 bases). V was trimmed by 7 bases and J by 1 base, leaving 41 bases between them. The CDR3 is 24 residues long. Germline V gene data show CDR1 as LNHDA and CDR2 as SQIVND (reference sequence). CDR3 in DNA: TGTGCCAGTACCCTCGAGCGGGCAGGGGCGGTGTGGGGAGGGAGCGTGGGATCCTACAATGAGCAGTTCTTC. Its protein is CASTLERAGAVWGGSVGSYNEQFF. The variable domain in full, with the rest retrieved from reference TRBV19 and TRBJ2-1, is DGGITQSPKYLFRKEGQNVTLSCEQNLNHDAMYWYRQDPGQGLRLIYYSQIVNDFQKGDIAEGYSVSREKKESFPLTVTSAQKNPTAFYLCASTLERAGAVWGGSVGSYNEQFFGPGTRLTVL.

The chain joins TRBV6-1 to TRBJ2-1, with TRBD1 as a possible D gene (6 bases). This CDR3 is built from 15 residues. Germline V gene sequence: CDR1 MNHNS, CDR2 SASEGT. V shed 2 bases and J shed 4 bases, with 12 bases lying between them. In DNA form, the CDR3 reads TGTGCCAGCAGTGAAATAGGACAGCTGTACAATGAGCAGTTCTTC. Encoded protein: CASSEIGQLYNEQFF.

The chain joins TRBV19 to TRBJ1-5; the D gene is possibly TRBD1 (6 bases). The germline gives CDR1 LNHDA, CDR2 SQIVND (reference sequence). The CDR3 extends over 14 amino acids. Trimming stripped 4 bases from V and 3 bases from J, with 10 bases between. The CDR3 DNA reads TGTGCCAGTAGTACACAGGGAGACAATCAGCCCCAGCATTTT. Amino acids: CASSTQGDNQPQHF.

In nucleotides, the CDR3 is TGTGCCAGCAGCCCCAGGGTTAGAAGTGGCTATGGCTACACCTTC. Encoded protein: CASSPRVRSGYGYTF. This chain connects TRBV5-6 to TRBJ1-2; tentative D call: TRBD1 (5 bases). This CDR3 comprises 15 residues. Trimming shortened V by 4 bases and J by 4 bases, and 17 bases separated the two germline ends. Germline CDR1 reads SGHDT; CDR2 reads YYEEEE.

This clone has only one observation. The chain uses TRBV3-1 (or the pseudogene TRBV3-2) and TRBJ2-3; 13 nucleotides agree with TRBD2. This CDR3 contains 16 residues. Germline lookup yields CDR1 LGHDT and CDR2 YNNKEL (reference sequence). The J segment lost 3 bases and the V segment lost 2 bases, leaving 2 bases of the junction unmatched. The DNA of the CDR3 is TGTGCCAGCAGCCAAAGGACTAGCGGGGGTACAGATACGCAGTATTTT. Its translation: CASSQRTSGGTDTQYF.